This T cell receptor beta chain was retrieved from a study of neoadjuvant anti-PD-1 for oral cavity cancer. Study context: Patients without progression got a fourth dose around day 43.

The data were produced by immunoSEQ multiplex PCR, yet TCRdb's version contains in-frame clones alone and is incomplete. The sample includes about 72,000 clones, 65% to 85% seen only once; the top ten take more than 3%. About this clone: Antigen specificity is unknown.

V lost 6 bases, J lost 3 bases, and 8 bases stayed unmatched. The CDR3 has 14 amino acids. CDR1 and CDR2 (germline): SEHNR, FQNEAQ (reference sequence). Study-level points and caveats: Post-nivolumab, blood T cell clonality was significantly elevated in non-responders.

The TCR originated in a person aged 35-79 years with oral cavity squamous cell carcinoma. The source material was PBMCs, sampled before nivolumab (anti-PD-1) treatment. This rearrangement joins TRBV7-9 to TRBJ2-7; the match to TRBD1 covers 7 bases. In DNA form, the CDR3 reads TGTGCCAGCAGGGCGACAGGGACCCTCTACGAGCAGTACTTC. Translating it yields CASRATGTLYEQYF.